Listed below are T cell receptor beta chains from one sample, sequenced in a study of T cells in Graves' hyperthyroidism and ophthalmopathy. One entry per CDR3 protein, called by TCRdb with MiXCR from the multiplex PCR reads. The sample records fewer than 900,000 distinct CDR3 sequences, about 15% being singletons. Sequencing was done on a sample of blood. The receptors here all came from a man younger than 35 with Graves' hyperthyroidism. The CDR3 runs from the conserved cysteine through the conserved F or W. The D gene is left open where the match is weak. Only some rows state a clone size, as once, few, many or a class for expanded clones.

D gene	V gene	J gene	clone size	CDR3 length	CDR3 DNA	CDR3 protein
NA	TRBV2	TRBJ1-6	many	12	TGTGCCAGCTACGGGGGAGGAGATCCCCTCCACTTT	CASYGGGDPLHF
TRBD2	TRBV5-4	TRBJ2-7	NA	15	TGTGCCAGCACCTCCGGGGTTAGCGGGAGCAGCGAGCAGTACTTC	CASTSGVSGSSEQYF
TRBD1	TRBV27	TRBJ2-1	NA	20	TGTGCCAGCAGTCCAGCGGGACAGGGGGCGCGGGGAAGCTCCTACAATGAGCAGTTCTTC	CASSPAGQGARGSSYNEQFF
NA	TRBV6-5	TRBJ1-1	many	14	TGTGCCAGCAGTTACTCACGGGTGAACACTGAAGCTTTCTTT	CASSYSRVNTEAFF
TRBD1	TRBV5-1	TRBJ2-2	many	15	TGCGCCAGCAGCCCTAGACAGGGGGTCGACGGGGAGCTGTTTTTT	CASSPRQGVDGELFF
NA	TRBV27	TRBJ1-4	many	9	TGTGCCACGCCCCTGCGACTGTTTTTT	CATPLRLFF
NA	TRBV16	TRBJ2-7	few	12	TGTGCCAGCAGCCATCGCCTATACGAGCAGTACTTC	CASSHRLYEQYF
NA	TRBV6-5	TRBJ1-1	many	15	TGTGCCAGCAGTTACCTGGACATACTGAACACTGAAGCTTTCTTT	CASSYLDILNTEAFF
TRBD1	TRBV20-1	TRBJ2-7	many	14	TGCAGTGCTGGACCGGGACAGGGGGCATACGAGCAGTACTTC	CSAGPGQGAYEQYF
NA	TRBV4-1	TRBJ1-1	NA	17	TGCGCCAGCAGCCAAGCACGCTGGCAGGGGAAGAACACTGAAGCTTTCTTT	CASSQARWQGKNTEAFF
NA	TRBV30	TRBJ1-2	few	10	TGTGCCTGGAAGAACTATGGCTACACCTTC	CAWKNYGYTF
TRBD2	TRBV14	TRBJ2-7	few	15	TGTGCCAGCAGCCTGAGCCCTAGCGGGCACTACGAGCAGTACTTC	CASSLSPSGHYEQYF
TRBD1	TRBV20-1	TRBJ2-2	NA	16	TGCAGTGCTAGAGATGCCAGGGGGCTGACCACCGGGGAGCTGTTTTTT	CSARDARGLTTGELFF
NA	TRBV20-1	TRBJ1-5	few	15	TGCAGTGCTAGTTCCGAGGGGCCGGGCAATCAGCCCCAGCATTTT	CSASSEGPGNQPQHF
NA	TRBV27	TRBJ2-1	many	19	TGTGCCAGCAGTAACCCCGGGAGTTCCCCGACTTCCTCCTACAATGAGCAGTTCTTC	CASSNPGSSPTSSYNEQFF
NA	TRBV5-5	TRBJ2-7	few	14	TGTGCCAGCAGCTTTCGGCCGGGGTGGGACGAGCAGTACTTC	CASSFRPGWDEQYF
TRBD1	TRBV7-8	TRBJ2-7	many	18	TGTGCCAGCAGCTTGACATTCCTTAGACAGGGGGTGGACTACGAGCAGTACTTC	CASSLTFLRQGVDYEQYF
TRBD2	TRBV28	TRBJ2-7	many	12	TGTGCCAGCAGCGGGGACTACTACGAGCAGTACTTC	CASSGDYYEQYF
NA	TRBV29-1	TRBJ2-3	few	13	TGCAGCGTTGAACCCCAGTACACAGATACGCAGTATTTT	CSVEPQYTDTQYF
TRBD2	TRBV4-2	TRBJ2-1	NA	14	TGTGCCAGCAGCCCCCTGAGGTGGGGAGGGGAGCAGTTCTTC	CASSPLRWGGEQFF
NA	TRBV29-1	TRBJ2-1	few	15	TGCAGCGTTGGCGCCGGGACGGACTCCTACAATGAGCAGTTCTTC	CSVGAGTDSYNEQFF
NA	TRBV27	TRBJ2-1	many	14	TGTGCCAGCAGTTTATCGGACCTGGCGAATGAGCAGTTCTTC	CASSLSDLANEQFF
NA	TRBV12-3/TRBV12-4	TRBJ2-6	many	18	TGTGCCAGCAGTTTCCTCATAATCGGGGGCGGGGGGGCCAACGTCCTGACTTTC	CASSFLIIGGGGANVLTF
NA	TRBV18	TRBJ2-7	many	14	TGTGCCAGCTCTGGACCCATCTCGCCAGACGAGCAGTACTTC	CASSGPISPDEQYF
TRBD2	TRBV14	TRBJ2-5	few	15	TGTGCCAGTTCGTCCCTACTAGCGGGACAAGAGACCCAGTACTTC	CASSSLLAGQETQYF
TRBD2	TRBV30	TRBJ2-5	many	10	TGTGCGGGCGGGGGAGAGACCCAGTACTTC	CAGGGETQYF
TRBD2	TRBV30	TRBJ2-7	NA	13	TGTGCCTGGACGGCGGGAGCTGCTTACGAGCAGTACTTC	CAWTAGAAYEQYF
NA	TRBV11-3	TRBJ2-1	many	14	TGTGCCAGCAGCTTAGATGGGGGGAGGAGTGAGCAGTTCTTC	CASSLDGGRSEQFF
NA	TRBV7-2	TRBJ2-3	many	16	TGTGCCAGCAGCTTAGTAATAGCCCTGGGCACAGATACGCAGTATTTT	CASSLVIALGTDTQYF
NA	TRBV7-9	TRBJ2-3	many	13	TGTGCCAGCAGCTGGACTAGCACAGATACGCAGTATTTT	CASSWTSTDTQYF
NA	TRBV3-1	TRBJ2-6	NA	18	TGTGCCAGCAGCCAAGTACGGTTTAGGACTGCCGGGGCCAACGTCCTGACTTTC	CASSQVRFRTAGANVLTF
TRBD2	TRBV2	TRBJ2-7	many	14	TGTGCCAGCAGCGGACTAGCGGGGCTGTACGAGCAGTACTTC	CASSGLAGLYEQYF
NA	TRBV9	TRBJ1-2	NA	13	TGTGCCAGCAGCCAGGGACTGATCTATGGCTACACCTTC	CASSQGLIYGYTF
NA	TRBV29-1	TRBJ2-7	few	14	TGCAGCGTTAGGGTCGTCCGGGGCGGCTACGAGCAGTACTTC	CSVRVVRGGYEQYF
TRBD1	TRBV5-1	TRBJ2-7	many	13	TGCGCCAGCAGCGTCCAGGGGGCCGGCGAGCAGTACTTC	CASSVQGAGEQYF
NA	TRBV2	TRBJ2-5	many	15	TGTGCCAGCAGCCCTCGAGGGGGGGTCAGGGAGACCCAGTACTTC	CASSPRGGVRETQYF
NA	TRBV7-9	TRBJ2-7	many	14	TGTGCCATCTCCGCGGAAGGGGTGAAGTACGAGCAGTACTTC	CAISAEGVKYEQYF
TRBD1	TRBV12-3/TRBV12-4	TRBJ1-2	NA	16	TGTGCCAGCAGTTTATTATTGGGGACAGAGGATAGGGGCTACACCTTC	CASSLLLGTEDRGYTF
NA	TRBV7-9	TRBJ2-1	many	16	TGTGCCAGCAGCTTAAGTGCCAGGACTCCCTGGCATGAGCAGTTCTTC	CASSLSARTPWHEQFF
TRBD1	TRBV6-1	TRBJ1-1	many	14	TGTGCCAGCAGACGGGACAGGGGGAACACTGAAGCTTTCTTT	CASRRDRGNTEAFF
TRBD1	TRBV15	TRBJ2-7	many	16	TGTGCCACCAGCAGAGATTACGGGGACAGGGGGCTTAGGCAGTACTTC	CATSRDYGDRGLRQYF
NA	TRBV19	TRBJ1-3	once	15	TGTGCCAGTAACCTTCCGGGGAGCTCTGGAAACACCATATATTTT	CASNLPGSSGNTIYF
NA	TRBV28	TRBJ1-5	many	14	TGTGCCAGCAGCCTGGACAGTCGCACGCAGCCCCAGCATTTT	CASSLDSRTQPQHF
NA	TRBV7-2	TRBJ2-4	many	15	TGTGCCAGCAGCTTAAAGGGGGGGGCCAAAAACATTCAGTACTTC	CASSLKGGAKNIQYF
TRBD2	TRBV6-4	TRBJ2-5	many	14	TGTGCCAGCAGTGACGAGCGGGAGGCAGAGACCCAGTACTTC	CASSDEREAETQYF
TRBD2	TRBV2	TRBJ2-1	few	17	TGTGCCAGCAGTGAAGGGCCTAGCGGGAGAAGACGGAATGAGCAGTTCTTC	CASSEGPSGRRRNEQFF
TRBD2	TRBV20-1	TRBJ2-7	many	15	TGCAGTGCTAGAGATCTAGCGGGAGGCGTCGACGAGCAGTACTTC	CSARDLAGGVDEQYF
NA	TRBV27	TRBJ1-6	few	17	TGTGCCAGCAGTTACCGATCGCGAGGAGAGGTCTATTCACCCCTCCACTTT	CASSYRSRGEVYSPLHF
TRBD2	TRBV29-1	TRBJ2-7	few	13	TGCAGCGCCGTGACTAGCGGGAGTGCCGAGCAGTACTTC	CSAVTSGSAEQYF
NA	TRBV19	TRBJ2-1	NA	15	TGTGCCAGTAGCAAGGCCCGGACATATGACAATGAGCAGTTCTTC	CASSKARTYDNEQFF
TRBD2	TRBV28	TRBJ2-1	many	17	TGTGCCAGCAGTTCCTGGGAAAGGACTAGCGGGAGACATGAGCAGTTCTTC	CASSSWERTSGRHEQFF
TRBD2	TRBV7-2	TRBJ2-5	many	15	TGTGCCAGCAGCTTAGGAGCGGGGGGGAGGGAGACCCAGTACTTC	CASSLGAGGRETQYF
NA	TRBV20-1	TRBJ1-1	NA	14	TGCAGTGCGCCGAAAAGGGGAGCAAACACTGAAGCTTTCTTT	CSAPKRGANTEAFF
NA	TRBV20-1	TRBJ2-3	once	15	TGCAGTGCTAGATTGGGGGCGGGGACCACAGATACGCAGTATTTT	CSARLGAGTTDTQYF
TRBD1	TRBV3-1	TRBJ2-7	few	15	TGTGCCAGCAGCCTCGATGGACAGGGTCCCTACGAGCAGTACTTC	CASSLDGQGPYEQYF
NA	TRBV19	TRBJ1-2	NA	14	TGTGCCAGTAGTTATAGGGGGTTCAGCTATGGCTACACCTTC	CASSYRGFSYGYTF
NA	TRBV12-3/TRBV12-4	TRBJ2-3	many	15	TGTGCCAGCAGTTATCCGGGAGCGGGCACAGATACGCAGTATTTT	CASSYPGAGTDTQYF
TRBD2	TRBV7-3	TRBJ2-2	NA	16	TGTGCCAGCAGCTTAGTACGAGCGGGAGCGGGCGGGGAGCTGTTTTTT	CASSLVRAGAGGELFF
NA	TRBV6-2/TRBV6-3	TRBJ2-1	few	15	TGTGCCAGCAGTTATCTTTACAGCTCCTACAATGAGCAGTTCTTC	CASSYLYSSYNEQFF
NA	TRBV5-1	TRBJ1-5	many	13	TGCGCCAGCAGCTTGTCGGAGAATCAGCCCCAGCATTTT	CASSLSENQPQHF